These 8 T cell receptor beta chains share one sample of origin, sequenced in a study of glioma-infiltrating T cells after dendritic cell vaccination (dated by TCRdb to between 2015 and 2016). Library preparation was by the immunoSEQ multiplex PCR assay. TCRdb's version of the immuneACCESS table is confined to in-frame rearrangements and falls short of the full clone set. An unresolved V gene accounts for under half of the shortfall where checked; the remainder is of unknown origin. Within this sample are about 90,000 clones, with under 85% of them counted one time only. The ten largest make up 6% to 8.5% of the sample. Read against the paper, the sample's time point label means: after dendritic cell vaccination, including at tumor progression/relapse. The sample was blood, taken after dendritic cell vaccination. These receptors were collected from a human donor with glioblastoma.

The chain is built from TRBV15 and TRBJ1-2; no reliable D call. Trimming shortened V by 4 bases and J by 2 bases, and 11 bases separated the two germline ends. The CDR3 contains 14 residues. Germline CDR1 reads LNHNV; CDR2 reads YYDKDF (reference sequence). The CDR3 sequence is CATSTSVENYGYTF. CDR3 sequence (DNA): TGTGCCACCAGCACCTCGGTGGAGAACTATGGCTACACCTTC.

This clone was seen only a few times. The chain combines TRBV11-2 with TRBJ1-4; possible D gene TRBD1, 5 bases. The CDR3 spans 17 residues. Germline CDR1 is SGHAT and CDR2 is FQNNGV. V dropped 0 bases and J dropped 0 bases, with 11 bases sitting between them. The CDR3 region has the DNA TGTGCCAGCAGCTTAGACGAGACAGATCCAACTAATGAAAAACTGTTTTTT. The encoded protein is CASSLDETDPTNEKLFF. Full variable domain (outside the CDR3, taken from reference TRBV11-2 and TRBJ1-4): EAGVAQSPRYKIIEKRQSVAFWCNPISGHATLYWYQQILGQGPKLLIQFQNNGVVDDSQLPKDRFSAERLKGVDSTLKIQPAKLEDSAVYLCASSLDETDPTNEKLFFGSGTQLSVL.

The V gene is TRBV6-5, the J gene TRBJ2-7, with D perhaps TRBD2 (7 bases). Between the trimmed V and J ends, which lost 5 bases and 7 bases, there was a span of 18 bases. Germline CDR1 and CDR2: MNHEY and SVGAGI. This CDR3 region has 14 residues. The CDR3 here is CASSELGGGGEQYF. The CDR3 DNA sequence: TGTGCCAGCAGTGAGCTGGGAGGGGGAGGAGAGCAGTACTTC.

This CDR3 is CASILDSLANYGYTF. CDR3 coding DNA: TGTGCCAGCATCCTAGACAGCTTAGCTAACTATGGCTACACCTTC. V gene TRBV6-1 combines with J gene TRBJ1-2, with a weak D call TRBD1 (5 bases). Trimming left V 7 bases short and J 0 bases short, with 15 bases between. The germline V gene has CDR1 MNHNS and CDR2 SASEGT. The CDR3 loop spans 15 amino acids.

CDR3 coding DNA: TGCAGCCCCCCCTGGCAGGGGGATGGCTACACCTTC. Encoded protein: CSPPWQGDGYTF. The rearrangement joins TRBV29-1 to TRBJ1-2; 7 nucleotides match TRBD1. The ends lost 8 bases at V and 6 bases at J; junction bases unmatched: 9. Looked up from germline, CDR1 is SQVTM and CDR2 is ANQGSEA. The CDR3 sequence is 12 residues long.

The CDR3 loop is CATSRDRGTDTQYF. Written as DNA, the CDR3 is TGTGCCACCAGCAGAGATCGGGGTACAGATACGCAGTATTTT. This chain connects TRBV15 to TRBJ2-3; the D gene is possibly TRBD2 (5 bases). In germline, CDR1 is LNHNV, CDR2 YYDKDF (reference sequence). The ends were cut back, 0 bases at V and 3 bases at J, with 7 bases in the middle. This CDR3 spans 14 amino acids.

The chain couples TRBV6-5 to TRBJ1-1; D might be TRBD1 (6 bases). Germline V gene data show CDR1 as MNHEY and CDR2 as SVGAGI. V lost 4 bases and J lost 5, with 17 bases in between. The CDR3 runs to 15 residues. This chain's CDR3 is CASSSPAGTTTEAFF. As DNA, the CDR3 is TGTGCCAGCAGTTCCCCCGCCGGGACAACGACTGAAGCTTTCTTT.

This chain links TRBV30 with TRBJ1-2, with 7 nucleotides matching TRBD1. CDR1 GTSNPN and CDR2 SVGIG come from the germline V gene (reference sequence). The CDR3 length is 14 residues. The J segment lost 6 bases and the V segment lost 2 bases, leaving 9 bases of the junction unmatched. The CDR3, as DNA: TGTGCCTGGAGTACGCAGGGGGAACGGGATGGCTACACCTTC. The encoded protein is CAWSTQGERDGYTF.